The 14 T cell receptor beta chains presented below share a single source sample, sequenced in a study of post-analysis software for immune sequencing data. These receptors' targets are unknown. General study findings and limits: There were about five TRBV segments more frequent in patients than controls, and TRBV5-6, TRBV5-1 and TRBV20-1 were among them.

Every TCR beta cDNA library bore unique molecular identifiers. Each CDR3 protein is one row after TCRdb ran MiXCR on the PCR reads. The data show 350,000 to 450,000 distinct CDR3 sequences, 39% seen once. Sequenced material: blood. These receptors originate from a girl between 2 and 10 years old with multiple sclerosis.

The V call is TRBV20-1, the J call TRBJ2-5; 13 bases align to TRBD2. V trimming: 4 bases; J trimming: 1 base; junction bases outside the gene matches: 6. Germline V CDR1 and CDR2: DFQATT, SNEGSKA (reference sequence). This CDR3 spans 16 amino acids. CDR3 coding DNA: TGCAGTGCTATAGCCGGGACTAGCGGGGTCCAAGAGACCCAGTACTTC. Translating it yields CSAIAGTSGVQETQYF.

The chain has TRBV19 and TRBJ2-3, with TRBD2 matching 13 bases. Germline assignment: CDR1 LNHDA and CDR2 SQIVND (reference sequence). V gave up 6 bases and J gave up 2 bases; unmatched junction bases: 5. CDR3 length equals 16 residues. The DNA of the CDR3 is TGTGCCAGTAGGATGACTAGCGGGAGGACCACAGATACGCAGTATTTT. It codes for CASRMTSGRTTDTQYF.

The chain carries TRBV28 and TRBJ2-7, with 10 positions matching TRBD1. The V and J ends lost 7 bases and 6 bases, in that order; junction bases with no gene match: 12. The CDR3 covers 15 residues. The germline V gene has CDR1 MDHEN and CDR2 SYDVKM. Here the CDR3 DNA reads TGTGCCAGCACAACCGCGGGGACAGGGGTTGGCGAGCAGTACTTC. This sequence encodes CASTTAGTGVGEQYF.

The J gene is TRBJ2-5, the V gene TRBV10-1, with D possibly TRBD2 on 5 matching bases. The CDR3 has 13 residues. Trimming took off 2 bases at V and 4 bases at J, with 8 bases between the two ends. Germline V gene data show CDR1 as WNHNN and CDR2 as SYGVQD (reference sequence). CDR3 in amino acids: CASSEPEGETQYF. The CDR3 DNA is TGCGCCAGCAGTGAGCCCGAGGGAGAGACCCAGTACTTC.

The chain joins TRBV6-1 to TRBJ2-5; 11 bases agree with TRBD1. Judging by the DNA end, TRBJ2-7 fits better; the J call may be wrong. This CDR3 has 15 residues. In germline, CDR1 is MNHNS, CDR2 SASEGT. The CDR3 DNA is TGTGCCAGCAGTGTCGGACAGGGGGCTAGGAACGAGCAGTACTTC. This translates into CASSVGQGARNEQYF.

This clonotype showed up just a few times. The V call is TRBV25-1, the J call TRBJ2-4, with TRBD1 matching over 8 bases. The CDR3 sequence is 15 residues long. Germline V CDR1 and CDR2: MGHDK, SYGVNS. Trimming took 3 bases from V and 8 from J; bases not matched to a gene: 9. CDR3 protein: CASSERTGIRDIQYF. As DNA, the CDR3 is TGTGCCAGCAGTGAGCGGACAGGGATTAGGGACATTCAGTACTTC. The entire variable domain, with the rest obtained from reference TRBV25-1 and TRBJ2-4, is as follows: EADIYQTPRYLVIGTGKKITLECSQTMGHDKMYWYQQDPGMELHLIHYSYGVNSTEKGDLSSESTVSRIRTEHFPLTLESARPSHTSQYLCASSERTGIRDIQYFGAGTRLSVL.

The chain carries TRBV20-1 and TRBJ2-1, with unresolved D. The CDR3 totals 13 residues. CDR1 and CDR2 from the germline V gene are DFQATT and SNEGSKA (reference sequence). Trimming left V 3 bases short and J 8 bases short, with 14 bases between. The CDR3 DNA reads as TGCAGTGCTAGGCAGCGATTTCCCTATGAGCAGTTCTTC. Amino acid sequence: CSARQRFPYEQFF.

The rearrangement joins TRBV5-5 to TRBJ2-7; 8 bases fit TRBD1. The CDR3 sequence is 15 residues long. J lost 2 bases, V lost 4 bases, and 8 bases had no gene match. Germline V gene sequence: CDR1 SGHKS, CDR2 YYEKEE (reference sequence). CDR3 nucleotides: TGTGCCAGCAGCGGGGGACAGGTTCCTACCTACGAGCAGTACTTC. It yields the protein CASSGGQVPTYEQYF.

This clonotype turned up a few times. The genes are TRBV5-1 and TRBJ2-1, with 9 bases lining up with TRBD1. This CDR3 spans 16 amino acids. V lost 1 base, J lost 6 bases, and 8 bases stayed unmatched. CDR1 SGHRS and CDR2 YFSETQ come from the germline V gene. In DNA form, the CDR3 reads TGCGCCAGCAGCTTGAACCGGGACAGGGCGTCCAATGAGCAGTTCTTC. As protein: CASSLNRDRASNEQFF.

The chain carries TRBV6-2 or TRBV6-3 and TRBJ2-7; the D gene is possibly TRBD2 (5 bases). CDR1 and CDR2 (germline): MNHEY, SVGEGT. The V gene lost 8 bases and the J gene lost 0 bases, with 26 bases spanning the gap. The CDR3 has 18 residues. For the CDR3, the DNA is TGTGCCAGCGGAGCCACCAGGAGGTCGGGTTTGAGCTCCTACGAGCAGTACTTC. Protein product: CASGATRRSGLSSYEQYF.

At least ten counts were recorded for this clonotype. CDR3 loop: CASSLWAGKDYTF. The CDR3 coding sequence is TGTGCCAGCAGTTTATGGGCAGGGAAAGACTACACCTTC. The chain recombines TRBV27 with TRBJ1-2, with TRBD1 as a possible D gene (5 bases). Germline V lookup: CDR1 MNHEY, CDR2 SMNVEV (reference sequence). CDR3 length equals 13 residues. Trimming took off 1 base at V and 10 bases at J, with 13 bases between the two ends.

The chain couples TRBV20-1 to TRBJ1-1, with D possibly matching TRBD1 (5 bases). This CDR3 has 14 amino acids. Trimming removed 3 bases at V and 0 bases at J, with 11 bases between. CDR1 is DFQATT and CDR2 is SNEGSKA in the germline V gene (reference sequence). The CDR3 nucleotides read TGCAGTGCTAGTGCGGGGCCTATGAACACTGAAGCTTTCTTT. It encodes CSASAGPMNTEAFF.

The chain has TRBV20-1 and TRBJ2-1; 7 bases are shared with TRBD2. Trimming took 3 bases from V and 1 from J; bases not matched to a gene: 0. The CDR3 sequence is 13 residues long. Looked up from germline, CDR1 is DFQATT and CDR2 is SNEGSKA (reference sequence). CDR3: CSASGGSYNEQFF. CDR3 bases: TGCAGTGCTAGCGGGGGGTCCTACAATGAGCAGTTCTTC.

The V and J genes are TRBV5-1 and TRBJ2-1; D might be TRBD1 (6 bases). The germline gives CDR1 SGHRS, CDR2 YFSETQ. V was pared by 1 base and J by 4 bases, with 12 bases between. The CDR3 extends over 15 amino acids. CDR3 protein: CASSLIQGVYNEQFF. The DNA of the CDR3 is TGCGCCAGCAGCTTGATACAGGGAGTTTACAATGAGCAGTTCTTC.